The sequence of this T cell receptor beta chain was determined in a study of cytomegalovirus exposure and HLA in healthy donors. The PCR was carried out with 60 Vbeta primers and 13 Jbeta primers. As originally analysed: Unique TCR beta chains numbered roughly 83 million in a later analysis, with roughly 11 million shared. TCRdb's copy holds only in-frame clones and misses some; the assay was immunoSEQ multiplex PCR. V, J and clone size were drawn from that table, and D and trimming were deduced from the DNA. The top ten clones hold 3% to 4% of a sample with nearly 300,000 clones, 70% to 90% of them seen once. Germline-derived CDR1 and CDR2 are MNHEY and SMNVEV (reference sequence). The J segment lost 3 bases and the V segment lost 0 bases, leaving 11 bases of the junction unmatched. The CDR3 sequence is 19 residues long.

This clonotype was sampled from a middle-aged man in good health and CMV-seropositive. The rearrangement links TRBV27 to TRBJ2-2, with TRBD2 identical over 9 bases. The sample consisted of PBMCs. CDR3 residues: CASSLSGGRAWLHTGELFF. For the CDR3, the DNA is TGTGCCAGCAGTTTATCGGGCGGGAGGGCCTGGTTGCACACCGGGGAGCTGTTTTTT.